These T cell receptor beta chains were read from a single sample in a study of control samples from healthy donors and cancer patients. TCRdb keeps only in-frame clones here, not all; method: immunoSEQ multiplex PCR. The sample shows some 120,000 clones, approximately 87% of them seen only once. The material sequenced was blood. These receptors were taken from a man in his 60s in good health. Each CDR3 is given without its conserved first and last residue. Only part of the rows carry a size: once, few, many, or a class if the clone is expanded.

NA	TRBJ1-1	TRBV6-9	ASSYSFGRLNTEAF
NA	TRBJ1-2	TRBV5-1	ASSMGGHSNYGYT
once	TRBJ2-2	TRBV29-1	SAFWGTGELF
once	TRBJ1-5	TRBV5-6	ASSIMTSQPQH
NA	TRBJ1-1	TRBV19	ASSIRTGVTEAF
NA	TRBJ1-2	TRBV28	ASSPPKPEDLHGYT
once	TRBJ2-6	TRBV5-1	ASSLGGPLSGANVLT
NA	TRBJ1-2	TRBV6-6	ASSYRQGASGYT
NA	TRBJ2-7	TRBV19	ASSISDRASYEQY
once	TRBJ1-2	TRBV5-6	ASSYTTASTGYT
few	TRBJ1-2	TRBV2	ASSPGRIYGYT
NA	TRBJ1-4	TRBV30	AWSVIFNEKLF
NA	TRBJ2-7	TRBV7-8	ASSLVGVGYEQY
NA	TRBJ1-2	TRBV10-3	AISDTGIYGYT
once	TRBJ2-3	TRBV5-1	ASSLRIRGVTDTQY
NA	TRBJ2-4	TRBV18	ASSLMGGAIKNIQY
few	TRBJ2-7	TRBV5-1	ASSFTDGSYEQY
few	TRBJ1-5	TRBV24-1	ATSGLESSLH
NA	TRBJ2-3	TRBV6-5	ASSPTLGDTQY
NA	TRBJ1-1	TRBV6-5	ASSYSFNRANTEAF
once	TRBJ1-2	TRBV24-1	ATSQGRDYGYT
NA	TRBJ2-3	TRBV25-1	ASSEGGTFTDTQY
NA	TRBJ1-3	TRBV7-2	ASSLGQTGNTIY
NA	TRBJ1-5	TRBV6-6	ASSQPPWESSIGNQPQH
NA	TRBJ2-6	TRBV19	ASTPPGQGKAGANVLT
NA	TRBJ1-5	TRBV5-5	ASSFGGTDVQPQH
NA	TRBJ2-3	TRBV7-9	ASSLMGLSTDTQY
once	TRBJ2-7	TRBV7-2	ASSEFGGTYEQY
NA	TRBJ1-5	TRBV18	ASSPQANQPQH
once	TRBJ1-4	TRBV2	ASSRQGARDEKLF
NA	TRBJ1-5	TRBV28	ASSWGAGNQPQH
NA	TRBJ1-1	TRBV7-9	ASSPSGGMNTEAF
NA	TRBJ2-1	TRBV18	ASSPKQTGDKQF